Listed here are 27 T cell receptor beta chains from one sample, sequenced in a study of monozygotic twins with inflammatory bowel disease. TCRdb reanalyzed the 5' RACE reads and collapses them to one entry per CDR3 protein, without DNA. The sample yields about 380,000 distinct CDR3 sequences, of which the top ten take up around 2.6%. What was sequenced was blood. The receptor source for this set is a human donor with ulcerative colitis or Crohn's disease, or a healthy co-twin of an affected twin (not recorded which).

The CDR3 sequence is CASSLGQGVRQYF. The rearrangement joins TRBV7-2 to TRBJ2-7; TCRdb selects TRBD1, and the lack of DNA leaves this call unchecked. The CDR3 has 13 residues. The germline gives CDR1 SGHTA, CDR2 FQGNSA.

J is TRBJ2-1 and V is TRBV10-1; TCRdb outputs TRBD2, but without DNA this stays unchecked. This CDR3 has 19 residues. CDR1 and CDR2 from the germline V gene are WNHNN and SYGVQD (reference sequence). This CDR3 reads CASSLSLFFYSGGGDEQFF.

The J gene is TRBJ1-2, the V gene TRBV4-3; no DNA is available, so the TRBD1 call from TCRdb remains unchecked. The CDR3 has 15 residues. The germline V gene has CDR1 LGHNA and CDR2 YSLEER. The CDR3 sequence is CASSQDRSGDYGYTF.

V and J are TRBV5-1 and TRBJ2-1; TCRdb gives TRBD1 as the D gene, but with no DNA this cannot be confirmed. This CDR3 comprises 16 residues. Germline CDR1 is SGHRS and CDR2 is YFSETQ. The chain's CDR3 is CASSPAGTGVYNEQFF. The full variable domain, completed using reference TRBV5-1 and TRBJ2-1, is KAGVTQTPRYLIKTRGQQVTLSCSPISGHRSVSWYQQTPGQGLQFLFEYFSETQRNKGNFPGRFSGRQFSNSRSEMNVSTLELGDSALYLCASSPAGTGVYNEQFFGPGTRLTVL.

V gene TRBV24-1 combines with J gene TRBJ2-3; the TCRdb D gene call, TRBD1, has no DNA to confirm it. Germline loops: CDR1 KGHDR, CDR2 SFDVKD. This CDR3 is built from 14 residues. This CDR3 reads CATSTGQGSDTQYF.

The CDR3 spells CASSVRDRGEIYEQYF. The genes are TRBV9 and TRBJ2-7; TCRdb's D gene call, TRBD1, goes unchecked for lack of DNA. The CDR3 is 16 amino acids. The germline V gene has CDR1 SGDLS and CDR2 YYNGEE.

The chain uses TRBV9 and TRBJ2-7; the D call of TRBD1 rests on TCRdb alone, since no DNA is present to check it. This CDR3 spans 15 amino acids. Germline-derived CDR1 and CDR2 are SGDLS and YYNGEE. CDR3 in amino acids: CASSVSGTGRYEQYF.

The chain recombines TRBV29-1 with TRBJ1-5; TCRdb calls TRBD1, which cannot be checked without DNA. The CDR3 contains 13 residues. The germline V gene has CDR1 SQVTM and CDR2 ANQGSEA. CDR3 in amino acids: CSVGTGHNQPQHF.

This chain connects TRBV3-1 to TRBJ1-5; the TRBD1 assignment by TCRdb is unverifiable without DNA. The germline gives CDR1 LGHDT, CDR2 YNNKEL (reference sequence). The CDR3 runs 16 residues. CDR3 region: CASSQMPGEANQPQHF.

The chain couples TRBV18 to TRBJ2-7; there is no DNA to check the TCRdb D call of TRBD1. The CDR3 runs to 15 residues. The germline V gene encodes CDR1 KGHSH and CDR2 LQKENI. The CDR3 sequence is CASSQKIPGFVEQYF. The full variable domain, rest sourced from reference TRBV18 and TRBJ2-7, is NAGVMQNPRHLVRRRGQEARLRCSPMKGHSHVYWYRQLPEEGLKFMVYLQKENIIDESGMPKERFSAEFPKEGPSILRIQQVVRGDSAAYFCASSQKIPGFVEQYFGPGTRLTVT.

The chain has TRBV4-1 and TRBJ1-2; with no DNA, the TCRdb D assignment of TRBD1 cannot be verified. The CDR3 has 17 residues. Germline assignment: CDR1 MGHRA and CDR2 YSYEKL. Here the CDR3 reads CASSQDYRDTVVYGYTF.

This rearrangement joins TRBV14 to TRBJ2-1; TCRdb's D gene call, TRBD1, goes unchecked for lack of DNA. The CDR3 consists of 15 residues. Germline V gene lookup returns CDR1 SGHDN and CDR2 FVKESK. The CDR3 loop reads CASSQVKGAYNEQFF.

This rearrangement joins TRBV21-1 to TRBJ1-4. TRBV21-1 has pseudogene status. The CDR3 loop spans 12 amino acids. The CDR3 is CASSKDNEKLFF.

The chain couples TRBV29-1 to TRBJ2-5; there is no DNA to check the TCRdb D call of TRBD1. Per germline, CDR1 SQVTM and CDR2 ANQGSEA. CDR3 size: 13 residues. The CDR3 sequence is CSVERVGGETQYF.

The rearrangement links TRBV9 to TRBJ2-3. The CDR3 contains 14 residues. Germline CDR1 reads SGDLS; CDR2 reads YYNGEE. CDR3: CASSALSGPDTQYF.

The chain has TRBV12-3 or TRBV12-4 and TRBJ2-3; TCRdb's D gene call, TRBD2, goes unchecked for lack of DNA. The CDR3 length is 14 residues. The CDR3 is CASSRLEHTDTQYF.

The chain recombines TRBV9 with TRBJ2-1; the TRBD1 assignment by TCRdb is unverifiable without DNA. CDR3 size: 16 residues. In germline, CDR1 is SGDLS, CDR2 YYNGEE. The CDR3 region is CASSVRDRGQVNEQFF. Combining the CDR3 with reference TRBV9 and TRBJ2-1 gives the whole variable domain DSGVTQTPKHLITATGQRVTLRCSPRSGDLSVYWYQQSLDQGLQFLIQYYNGEERAKGNILERFSAQQFPDLHSELNLSSLELGDSALYFCASSVRDRGQVNEQFFGPGTRLTVL.

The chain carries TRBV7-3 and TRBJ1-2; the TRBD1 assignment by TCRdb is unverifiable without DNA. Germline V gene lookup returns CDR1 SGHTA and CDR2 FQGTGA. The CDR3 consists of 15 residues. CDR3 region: CASSQWTGPAGGYTF. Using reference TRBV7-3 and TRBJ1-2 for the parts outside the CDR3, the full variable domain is GAGVSQTPSNKVTEKGKYVELRCDPISGHTALYWYRQSLGQGPEFLIYFQGTGAADDSGLPNDRFFAVRPEGSVSTLKIQRTERGDSAVYLCASSQWTGPAGGYTFGSGTRLTVV.

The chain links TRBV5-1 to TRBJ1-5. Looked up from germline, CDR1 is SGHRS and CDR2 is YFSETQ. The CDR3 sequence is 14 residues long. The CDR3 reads CASSPSDNNQPQHF.

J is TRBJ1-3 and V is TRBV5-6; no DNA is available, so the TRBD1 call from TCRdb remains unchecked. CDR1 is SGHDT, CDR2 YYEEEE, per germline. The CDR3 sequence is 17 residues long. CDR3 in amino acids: CASSPLGGQISGNTIYF.

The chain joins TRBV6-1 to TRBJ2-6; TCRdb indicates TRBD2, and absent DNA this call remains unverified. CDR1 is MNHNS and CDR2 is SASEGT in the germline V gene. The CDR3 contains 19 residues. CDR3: CASSFLYGALSSGANVLTF.

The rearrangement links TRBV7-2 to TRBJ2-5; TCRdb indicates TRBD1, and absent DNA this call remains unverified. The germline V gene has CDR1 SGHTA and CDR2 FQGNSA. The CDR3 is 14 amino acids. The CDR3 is CASSPKGVRETQYF.

CDR3 amino acids: CASRRGENTEAFF. The gene calls are TRBV27 and TRBJ1-1; TCRdb gives TRBD1 as the D gene, but with no DNA this cannot be confirmed. CDR3 length: 13 residues. CDR1 is MNHEY and CDR2 is SMNVEV in the germline V gene (reference sequence).

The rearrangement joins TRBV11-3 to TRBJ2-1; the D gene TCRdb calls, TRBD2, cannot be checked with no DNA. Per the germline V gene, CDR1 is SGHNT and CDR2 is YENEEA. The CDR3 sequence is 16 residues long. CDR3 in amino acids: CASSDRVAGPYNEQFF.

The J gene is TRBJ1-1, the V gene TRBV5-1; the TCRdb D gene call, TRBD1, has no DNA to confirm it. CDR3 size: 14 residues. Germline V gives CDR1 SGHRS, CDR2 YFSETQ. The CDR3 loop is CASSSTGWDTEAFF. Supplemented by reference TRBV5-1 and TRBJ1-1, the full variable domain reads KAGVTQTPRYLIKTRGQQVTLSCSPISGHRSVSWYQQTPGQGLQFLFEYFSETQRNKGNFPGRFSGRQFSNSRSEMNVSTLELGDSALYLCASSSTGWDTEAFFGQGTRLTVV.

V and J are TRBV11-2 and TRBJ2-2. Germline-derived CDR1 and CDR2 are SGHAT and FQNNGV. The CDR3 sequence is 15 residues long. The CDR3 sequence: CASSYSFPNTGELFF.

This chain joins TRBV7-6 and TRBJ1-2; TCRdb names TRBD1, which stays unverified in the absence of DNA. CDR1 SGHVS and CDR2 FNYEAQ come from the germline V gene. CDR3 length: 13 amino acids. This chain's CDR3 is CASSYGTDYGYTF.